This TCR beta chain stems from a study of blood T cell repertoires in COVID-19. Study context: Donors in the United States, Italy and Spain gave samples during acute or convalescent COVID-19. From T cells, B-cell-depleted T cells, or PBMCs came the material, which was cDNA or gDNA.

In the study's own analysis: Amplifying reference gene primers gave estimates of nucleated cell counts. Clones were sequenced by immunoSEQ multiplex PCR, and TCRdb holds only the in-frame ones, with some missing. V and J calls plus clone size are reproduced from that table; the DNA served to infer D and trimming. This table has roughly 92,000 clones, over 80% appearing once. This sequence was found in a woman over 75 with active or convalescent COVID-19. The material sequenced was peripheral blood.

As DNA, the CDR3 is TGTGCCAGCAGTTACTCGAAAACAGCCACAGATACGCAGTATTTT. The encoded protein is CASSYSKTATDTQYF. The gene calls are TRBV6-5 and TRBJ2-3; D ambiguous. Trimming shortened V by 0 bases and J by 2 bases, and 9 bases separated the two germline ends. Germline V gives CDR1 MNHEY, CDR2 SVGAGI. The CDR3 has 15 amino acids.